A single sample gave rise to the 10 T cell receptor beta chains below, sequenced in a study of cytomegalovirus exposure and HLA in healthy donors. Repertoires were generated with immunoSEQ multiplex PCR, while TCRdb's copy carries only in-frame clones and drops some. The data contain roughly 130,000 clones, around 90% of them singletons. Sequences were obtained from PBMCs. These receptor sequences come from a woman aged 25-40 years in good health and CMV-seropositive.

This chain links TRBV29-1 with TRBJ2-3, with D maybe TRBD1 (6 bases). Germline V gives CDR1 SQVTM, CDR2 ANQGSEA. CDR3 length: 15 amino acids. The V gene lost 3 bases and the J gene lost 2 bases, with 15 bases spanning the gap. The CDR3 DNA is TGCAGCGTTGAGGGGTGGCAGGGGAACACAGATACGCAGTATTTT. This encodes CSVEGWQGNTDTQYF.

The rearrangement links TRBV5-1 to TRBJ1-2; D is possibly TRBD1 (6 bases). The length of the CDR3 is 14 residues. Trimming took off 0 bases at V and 4 bases at J, with 10 bases between the two ends. CDR1 is SGHRS, CDR2 YFSETQ, per germline. The CDR3 protein is CASSLAEGVYGYTF. Here the CDR3 DNA reads TGCGCCAGCAGCTTGGCCGAGGGGGTCTATGGCTACACCTTC.

The chain has TRBV5-1 and TRBJ2-7; TRBD1 aligns across 7 bases. Per the germline V gene, CDR1 is SGHRS and CDR2 is YFSETQ. With V trimmed by 0 bases and J by 3 bases, 6 bases remained unmatched. This CDR3 comprises 15 residues. Here the CDR3 reads CASSLEGGTYYEQYF. CDR3 DNA: TGCGCCAGCAGCTTGGAAGGGGGCACCTACTACGAGCAGTACTTC. Drawing the rest from reference TRBV5-1 and TRBJ2-7, the complete variable domain is KAGVTQTPRYLIKTRGQQVTLSCSPISGHRSVSWYQQTPGQGLQFLFEYFSETQRNKGNFPGRFSGRQFSNSRSEMNVSTLELGDSALYLCASSLEGGTYYEQYFGPGTRLTVT.

The chain recombines TRBV15 with TRBJ1-5; D remains unclear. The CDR3 length is 13 residues. V was clipped by 6 bases and J by 3 bases, with 9 bases between them. Per germline, CDR1 LNHNV and CDR2 YYDKDF (reference sequence). The CDR3: CATSLDFNQPQHF. The DNA for the CDR3 is TGTGCCACCAGTCTGGACTTCAATCAGCCCCAGCATTTT.

The chain is built from TRBV29-1 and TRBJ2-1; 8 bases line up with TRBD2. With V trimmed by 8 bases and J by 5 bases, 11 bases remained unmatched. CDR3 length: 14 residues. Per germline, CDR1 SQVTM and CDR2 ANQGSEA. The DNA for the CDR3 is TGCAGCTTTGGTCCGGCGGGGGGAGACAATGAGCAGTTCTTC. Residues: CSFGPAGGDNEQFF.

The rearrangement joins TRBV7-8 to TRBJ2-7; 11 nucleotides agree with TRBD1. V shed 5 bases, J shed 6 bases, and the junction held 6 bases outside the gene matches. This CDR3 has 14 amino acids. The germline CDR1 and CDR2 sequences are SGHVS and FQNEAQ. The CDR3 is CASSPGQGVSEQYF. The CDR3 DNA reads TGTGCCAGCAGCCCGGGACAGGGGGTAAGCGAGCAGTACTTC.

V gene TRBV5-4 combines with J gene TRBJ2-5; 7 bases match TRBD2. Germline V gives CDR1 SGHNT, CDR2 YYREEE (reference sequence). The CDR3 is 16 residues long. The V and J ends lost 0 bases and 5 bases, in that order; junction bases with no gene match: 10. The CDR3 DNA sequence: TGTGCCAGCAGCTTGGACCTAGCGGACCCCCAGGAGACCCAGTACTTC. Encoded protein: CASSLDLADPQETQYF.

V usage is TRBV7-8 and J usage is TRBJ2-7, with 7 bases identical to TRBD1. The CDR3 has 15 residues. V lost 3 bases, J lost 0 bases, and 5 bases stayed unmatched. From germline, CDR1 is SGHVS and CDR2 FQNEAQ. As DNA, the CDR3 is TGTGCCAGCAGCTTGTTATGGGACAGCTCCTACGAGCAGTACTTC. Its translation is CASSLLWDSSYEQYF.

The chain couples TRBV7-9 to TRBJ2-1; TRBD2 matches at 7 bases. CDR1 is SEHNR, CDR2 FQNEAQ, per germline (reference sequence). Trimming at V came to 10 bases and at J to 0 bases, leaving 3 bases not matched to a gene. The length of the CDR3 is 13 residues. CDR3: CAIERGSYNEQFF. CDR3 in DNA: TGTGCCATTGAGCGGGGCTCCTACAATGAGCAGTTCTTC.

The chain couples TRBV19 to TRBJ2-3; TRBD2 agrees at 8 bases. CDR1 and CDR2 (germline): LNHDA, SQIVND (reference sequence). This CDR3 spans 17 amino acids. The J segment lost 3 bases and the V segment lost 2 bases, leaving 10 bases of the junction unmatched. This chain's CDR3 is CASSISASSGWTDTQYF. In DNA, the CDR3 is TGTGCCAGTAGTATATCGGCCTCTAGCGGGTGGACAGATACGCAGTATTTT. Variable domain in full (rest from reference TRBV19 and TRBJ2-3): DGGITQSPKYLFRKEGQNVTLSCEQNLNHDAMYWYRQDPGQGLRLIYYSQIVNDFQKGDIAEGYSVSREKKESFPLTVTSAQKNPTAFYLCASSISASSGWTDTQYFGPGTRLTVL.